This TCR beta chain stems from a study of T-cell reconstitution after alpha-beta-depleted transplantation in children. Construction of the TCRbeta library involved unique molecular identifiers. Each CDR3 protein is one row after TCRdb ran MiXCR on the PCR reads. This table holds a few hundred thousand distinct CDR3 sequences, around 17% found once. The germline V gene has CDR1 SQVTM and CDR2 ANQGSEA. This CDR3 has 16 amino acids. V lost 1 base and J lost 6, with 19 bases in between. This clonotype was observed a handful of times. The J gene is TRBJ2-1, the V gene TRBV29-1; D perhaps matches TRBD2 (6 bases). This material consisted of PBMCs from the stem cell graft donor, taken from the stem cell graft. The origin of this receptor is a human donor who donated a stem cell graft to a child with acute lymphoblastic leukemia. The CDR3 sequence is CSVEGLGGMALNEQFF. In DNA form, the CDR3 reads TGCAGCGTTGAAGGTTTAGGCGGGATGGCACTCAATGAGCAGTTCTTC.